This TCR beta chain was captured in a study of control samples from healthy donors and cancer patients. Sequenced by immunoSEQ multiplex PCR; TCRdb stores in-frame clones only, minus some. Here the sample spans some 100,000 clones, around 88% being singletons. This clone appeared a few times. The sequencing sample was made of blood. The receptor was isolated from a woman aged 45 to 65 in good health.

The CDR3 loop reads CASSLGQGGPSSYNEQFF. CDR3 nucleotides: TGTGCCAGCAGCCTCGGACAGGGGGGGCCAAGCTCCTACAATGAGCAGTTCTTC. This sequence joins TRBV14 and TRBJ2-1; 10 nucleotides match TRBD1. CDR3 length: 18 amino acids. V trimming: 4 bases; J trimming: 0 bases; junction bases outside the gene matches: 9. CDR1 SGHDN and CDR2 FVKESK come from the germline V gene.